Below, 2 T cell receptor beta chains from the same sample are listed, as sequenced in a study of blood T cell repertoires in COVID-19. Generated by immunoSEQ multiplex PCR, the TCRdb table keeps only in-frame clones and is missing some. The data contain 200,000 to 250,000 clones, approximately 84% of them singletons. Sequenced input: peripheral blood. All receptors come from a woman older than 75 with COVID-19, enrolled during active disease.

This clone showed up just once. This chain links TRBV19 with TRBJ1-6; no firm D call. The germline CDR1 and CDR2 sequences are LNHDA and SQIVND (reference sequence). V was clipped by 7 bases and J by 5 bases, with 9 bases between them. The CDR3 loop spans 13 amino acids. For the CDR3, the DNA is TGTGCCAGTAATCTGCGGGATAATTCACCCCTCCACTTT. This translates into CASNLRDNSPLHF.

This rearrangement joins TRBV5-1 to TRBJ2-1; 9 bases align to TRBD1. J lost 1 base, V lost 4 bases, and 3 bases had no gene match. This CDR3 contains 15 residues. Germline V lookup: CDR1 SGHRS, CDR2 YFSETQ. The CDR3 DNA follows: TGCGCCAGCAGCCCCGACAGGGGGTCCTACAATGAGCAGTTCTTC. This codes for CASSPDRGSYNEQFF.